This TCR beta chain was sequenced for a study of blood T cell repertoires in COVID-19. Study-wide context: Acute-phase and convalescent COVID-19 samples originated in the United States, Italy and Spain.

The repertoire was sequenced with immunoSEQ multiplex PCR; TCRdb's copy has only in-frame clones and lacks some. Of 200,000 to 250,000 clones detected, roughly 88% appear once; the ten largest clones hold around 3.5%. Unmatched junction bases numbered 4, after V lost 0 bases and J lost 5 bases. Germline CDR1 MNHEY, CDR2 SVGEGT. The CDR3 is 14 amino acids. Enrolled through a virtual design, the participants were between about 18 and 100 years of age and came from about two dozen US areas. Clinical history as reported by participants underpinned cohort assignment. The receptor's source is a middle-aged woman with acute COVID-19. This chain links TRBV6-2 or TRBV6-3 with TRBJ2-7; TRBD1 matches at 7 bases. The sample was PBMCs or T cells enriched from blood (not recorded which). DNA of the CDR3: TGTGCCAGCAGTTACTCAAGACAGGGCGACGAGCAGTACTTC. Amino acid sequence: CASSYSRQGDEQYF.